Below, 27 T cell receptor beta chains from the same sample are listed, as sequenced in a study of CD8+CD57+ T cells in acquired aplastic anemia. Using genomic DNA as the template, TCR beta VDJ and CDR3 profiling was carried out. One entry per CDR3 protein results from TCRdb running MiXCR on the reads. The table records about 160,000 distinct CDR3 sequences, around 48% of them present only once. Only patients with CD8+CD57+ cell expansion on flow cytometry were chosen for sequencing. The sequenced sample consisted of sorted CD4+, CD8+, or CD8+CD57+ T cells (not recorded which) from PBMCs. Receptor source: a human donor with aplastic anemia.

The chain employs TRBV10-3 and TRBJ2-3; possibly TRBD2 for D (6 bases). V lost 3 bases, J lost 1 base, and 14 bases lay in between. CDR3 length: 16 amino acids. CDR1 ENHRY and CDR2 SYGVKD come from the germline V gene. CDR3 sequence reads: CAISELSGGGTDTQYF. The CDR3 nucleotides read TGTGCCATCAGTGAACTTAGCGGCGGTGGCACAGATACGCAGTATTTT.

Comments on this clonotype: At one of its ends the junction is not consistent with the germline gene, which may arise from a read error. The gene calls are TRBV30 and TRBJ1-2, with 9 nucleotides matching TRBD1. Germline assignment: CDR1 GTSNPN and CDR2 SVGIG (reference sequence). The CDR3 loop spans 15 amino acids. In nucleotides, the CDR3 is TGTGCCTGGACGGAAGGGGACAGGGAGGGTTATGGCCACACCTTC. Translated, it gives CAWTEGDREGYGHTF.

The rearrangement links TRBV4-2 to TRBJ1-3, with D hard to call. Germline V gene data show CDR1 as LGHNA and CDR2 as YNFKEQ. Trimming removed 6 bases from V and 0 bases from J, with 21 bases in between. The CDR3 loop spans 18 amino acids. The CDR3 here is CASRDGFVKSYSGNTIYF. CDR3 coding DNA: TGTGCCAGCAGGGATGGGTTTGTAAAAAGCTACTCTGGAAACACCATATATTTT.

The sample holds a few counts of this clonotype. The genes are TRBV2 and TRBJ1-1; the D is unclear. Deletions cut 6 bases from V and 5 bases from J, with 7 bases between. CDR3 length equals 11 residues. Looked up from germline, CDR1 is SNHLY and CDR2 is FYNNEI. As DNA, the CDR3 is TGTGCCAGCAGGGGTAAAACTGAAGCTTTCTTT. It codes for CASRGKTEAFF.

This sequence joins TRBV24-1 and TRBJ2-5, with 9 positions matching TRBD2. Germline-derived CDR1 and CDR2 are KGHDR and SFDVKD. This CDR3 is 14 amino acids long. V shed 6 bases, J shed 5 bases, and the junction held 6 bases outside the gene matches. The CDR3 reads CATSIAGGSETQYF. CDR3 DNA sequence: TGTGCCACCAGTATTGCGGGAGGGTCGGAGACCCAGTACTTC.

This clonotype has a handful of counts. CDR3 loop: CATSREGVDGLTQESYEQYF. As DNA, the CDR3 is TGTGCCACCAGCAGAGAAGGGGTGGACGGACTGACTCAGGAATCCTACGAGCAGTACTTC. The chain employs TRBV15 and TRBJ2-7, with D perhaps matching TRBD1 or TRBD2 (5 bases each). Germline CDR1 is LNHNV and CDR2 is YYDKDF (reference sequence). The CDR3 is 20 residues long. Trimming stripped 0 bases from V and 1 base from J, with 25 bases between. The full variable domain, rest sourced from reference TRBV15 and TRBJ2-7, is DAMVIQNPRYQVTQFGKPVTLSCSQTLNHNVMYWYQQKSSQAPKLLFHYYDKDFNNEADTPDNFQSRRPNTSFCFLDIRSPGLGDTAMYLCATSREGVDGLTQESYEQYFGPGTRLTVT.

The CDR3 DNA reads as TGTGCCAGCAGCTTAGTAGCGGGACCCGCCTACAATGAGCAGTTCTTC. Its protein is CASSLVAGPAYNEQFF. J is TRBJ2-1 and V is TRBV7-4; 8 positions agree with TRBD2. Trimming took 1 base from V and 2 from J; bases not matched to a gene: 4. Germline values: CDR1 SGHVT, CDR2 SQSDAQ. CDR3 length equals 16 residues. The full variable domain, its missing parts supplied by reference TRBV7-4 and TRBJ2-1, is GAGVSQSPRYKVAKRGRDVALRCDSISGHVTLYWYRQTLGQGSEVLTYSQSDAQRDKSGRPSGRFSAERPERSVSTLKIQRTEQGDSAVYLCASSLVAGPAYNEQFFGPGTRLTVL.

This clonotype was found once. A much larger clone sits a single nucleotide away, making a read error possible. The V gene is TRBV30, the J gene TRBJ1-6; unclear D gene. Germline lookup yields CDR1 GTSNPN and CDR2 SVGIG (reference sequence). The germline V and J ends were trimmed by 8 bases and 7 bases, with 9 bases remaining between them. The CDR3 is made up of 11 amino acids. CDR3 sequence reads: CARETNSPLHF. DNA of the CDR3: TGTGCCCGGGAAACCAATTCACCCCTCCACTTT. Full variable domain (remainder filled in from reference TRBV30 and TRBJ1-6): SQTIHQWPATLVQPVGSPLSLECTVEGTSNPNLYWYRQAAGRGLQLLFYSVGIGQISSEVPQNLSASRPQDRQFILSSKKLLLSDSGFYLCARETNSPLHFGNGTRLTVT.

With regard to this clonotype: A much larger clone is a single base away; this may be a read error. The chain recombines TRBV7-8 with TRBJ1-1, with a tentative D call TRBD1 (5 bases). The CDR3 spans 11 residues. Per the germline V gene, CDR1 is SGHVS and CDR2 is FQNEAQ. CDR3 in amino acids: CASSRDGEAFF. The CDR3 bases are TGCGCCAGCAGCCGGGACGGGGAAGCTTTCTTT.

This chain uses TRBV20-1 with TRBJ1-2, with no clear D. V lost 3 bases and J lost 4, with 21 bases in between. The CDR3 totals 16 residues. Germline V gives CDR1 DFQATT, CDR2 SNEGSKA (reference sequence). The CDR3 bases are TGCAGTGCTAGGGTTCTGAGAGGCCAGCTAACCTATGGCTACACCTTC. Translated, it gives CSARVLRGQLTYGYTF.

This clonotype was detected many times. V gene TRBV6-1 combines with J gene TRBJ1-5; tentatively, D is TRBD1 (5 bases). Germline lookup yields CDR1 MNHNS and CDR2 SASEGT. The CDR3 covers 14 residues. The ends were cut back, 5 bases at V and 3 bases at J, with 11 bases in the middle. CDR3 sequence reads: CASSPRQPNQPQHF. The DNA for the CDR3 is TGTGCCAGCAGTCCTCGACAGCCCAATCAGCCCCAGCATTTT.

The chain links TRBV10-3 to TRBJ2-1; the D gene could be TRBD1 or TRBD2 (5 bases each). The CDR3 runs to 15 residues. V dropped 7 bases and J dropped 6 bases, with 19 bases sitting between them. CDR1 and CDR2 (germline): ENHRY, SYGVKD. The CDR3 nucleotides are TGTGCCATCACCCCCGCTAACCCGAGGGGCAATGAGCAGTTCTTC. It specifies CAITPANPRGNEQFF.

J is TRBJ1-2 and V is TRBV13; no firm D call. CDR1 and CDR2 from the germline V gene are PRHDT and FYEKMQ (reference sequence). V was trimmed by 5 bases and J by 3 bases, leaving 16 bases between them. The CDR3 spans 15 residues. The CDR3 spells CASSRAGRLDYGYTF. CDR3 in DNA: TGTGCCAGCAGCCGTGCGGGCCGTCTGGACTATGGCTACACCTTC. Filled out from reference TRBV13 and TRBJ1-2, the complete variable domain reads AAGVIQSPRHLIKEKRETATLKCYPIPRHDTVYWYQQGPGQDPQFLISFYEKMQSDKGSIPDRFSAQQFSDYHSELNMSSLELGDSALYFCASSRAGRLDYGYTFGSGTRLTVV.

V usage is TRBV19 and J usage is TRBJ1-1; tentatively, D is TRBD1 (5 bases). Trimming cost V 5 bases and J 2 bases, with 15 bases left between them. Germline CDR1 LNHDA, CDR2 SQIVND (reference sequence). The CDR3 sequence is 15 residues long. DNA for the CDR3: TGTGCCAGTAGTCCCTCGGGGGGACCAAACACTGAAGCTTTCTTT. Translated: CASSPSGGPNTEAFF.

This clonotype has at least ten counts. This chain connects TRBV20-1 to TRBJ1-2; 12 positions agree with TRBD1. The CDR3 extends over 15 amino acids. In germline, CDR1 is DFQATT, CDR2 SNEGSKA (reference sequence). Trimming removed 5 bases from V and 4 bases from J; junction bases left unmatched: 8. CDR3 region: CSAPGQGANRYGYTF. In nucleotides, the CDR3 is TGCAGTGCTCCGGGACAGGGGGCTAATCGCTATGGCTACACCTTC.

The V gene is TRBV28, the J gene TRBJ2-7; D is unresolved. Trimming removed 4 bases at V and 5 bases at J, with 3 bases between. This CDR3 spans 10 amino acids. Germline loops: CDR1 MDHEN, CDR2 SYDVKM. The CDR3 DNA is TGTGCCAGCAGTTCCCACGAGCAGTACTTC. This translates into CASSSHEQYF.

This clonotype was seen many times. This sequence joins TRBV9 and TRBJ1-5; unclear D gene. Germline lookup yields CDR1 SGDLS and CDR2 YYNGEE. Trimming removed 3 bases at V and 2 bases at J, with 6 bases between. This CDR3 is built from 13 residues. The CDR3 region is CASSEEGNQPQHF. In nucleotides, the CDR3 is TGTGCCAGCAGCGAGGAAGGCAATCAGCCCCAGCATTTT. The entire variable domain, with the rest obtained from reference TRBV9 and TRBJ1-5, is as follows: DSGVTQTPKHLITATGQRVTLRCSPRSGDLSVYWYQQSLDQGLQFLIQYYNGEERAKGNILERFSAQQFPDLHSELNLSSLELGDSALYFCASSEEGNQPQHFGDGTRLSIL.

At least ten counts were recorded for this clonotype. The chain links TRBV2 to TRBJ1-2, with D possibly TRBD1 on 6 matching bases. CDR1 and CDR2 (germline): SNHLY, FYNNEI. The CDR3 covers 11 residues. Trimming removed 9 bases at V and 8 bases at J, with 13 bases between. The CDR3 sequence: CARPQGEGYTF. CDR3 DNA: TGTGCCAGACCACAGGGAGAAGGCTACACCTTC. Using reference TRBV2 and TRBJ1-2 for the parts outside the CDR3, the full variable domain is EPEVTQTPSHQVTQMGQEVILRCVPISNHLYFYWYRQILGQKVEFLVSFYNNEISEKSEIFDDQFSVERPDGSNFTLKIRSTKLEDSAMYFCARPQGEGYTFGSGTRLTVV.

A word on this clonotype: A much larger clone lies one base from this, so it may be a read error. The rearrangement joins TRBV6-2 or TRBV6-3 to TRBJ2-1; either TRBD1 or TRBD2 may fit D (5 bases each). Deletions cut 6 bases from V and 10 bases from J, with 13 bases between. The CDR3 extends over 12 amino acids. Germline V lookup: CDR1 MNHEY, CDR2 SVGEGT. CDR3 DNA: TGTGCCAGCAGGGAGTCAGGGACCGAGCAGTTCTTC. Its translation is CASRESGTEQFF.

This clonotype was observed many times. The rearrangement uses TRBV10-1 and TRBJ1-2; the D is unclear. Germline loops: CDR1 WNHNN, CDR2 SYGVQD (reference sequence). Trimming removed 3 bases at V and 7 bases at J, with 3 bases between. The CDR3 totals 10 residues. The CDR3 loop reads CASSEGGYTF. CDR3 DNA sequence: TGCGCCAGCAGTGAAGGTGGCTACACCTTC.

This clonotype occurred a few times. CDR3 sequence: CASSGWGIHEQYF. As DNA, the CDR3 is TGTGCCAGTAGTGGTTGGGGGATTCACGAGCAGTACTTC. The chain combines TRBV19 with TRBJ2-7; D tentatively fits TRBD1 or TRBD2 (5 bases each). CDR1 is LNHDA, CDR2 SQIVND, per germline (reference sequence). This CDR3 spans 13 amino acids. Deletions cut 5 bases from V and 5 bases from J, with 13 bases between.

The chain couples TRBV7-9 to TRBJ1-2, with D uncertain. V was cut by 5 bases and J by 3 bases, with 13 bases left in between. The CDR3 covers 14 residues. The germline V gene encodes CDR1 SEHNR and CDR2 FQNEAQ (reference sequence). The CDR3 sequence is CASSVARADYGYTF. The CDR3 nucleotides are TGTGCCAGCAGCGTGGCGAGGGCGGACTATGGCTACACCTTC.

This clonotype was counted at least ten times. The chain uses TRBV7-2 and TRBJ1-1, with D tentatively TRBD1 (6 bases). V was clipped by 3 bases and J by 6 bases, with 14 bases between them. The CDR3 covers 14 residues. Germline V gene data show CDR1 as SGHTA and CDR2 as FQGNSA. The CDR3 nucleotides are TGTGCCAGCAGCTTTTTAGGGGGGGGAGCTGAAGCTTTCTTT. Its translation is CASSFLGGGAEAFF.

The chain has TRBV13 and TRBJ2-5; TRBD2 might be the D (6 bases). The CDR3 sequence is 15 residues long. Trimming removed 0 bases from V and 4 bases from J, with 12 bases in between. Germline V gene sequence: CDR1 PRHDT, CDR2 FYEKMQ (reference sequence). The CDR3 DNA is TGTGCCAGCAGCTTAGGCCTTACTAGCCGAGAGACCCAGTACTTC. Its protein product is CASSLGLTSRETQYF.

Regarding this clonotype: A much larger clone is a single base away; this may be a read error. The chain couples TRBV6-5 to TRBJ2-1; D uncertain. From germline, CDR1 is MNHEY and CDR2 SVGAGI. The CDR3 covers 13 residues. CDR3 protein: CAGSYGVSNEQFF. The CDR3 DNA reads as TGTGCCGGCAGTTACGGAGTGTCCAATGAGCAGTTCTTC.

V is TRBV24-1 and J is TRBJ2-3; 9 bases map to TRBD2. This CDR3 contains 17 residues. The germline CDR1 and CDR2 sequences are KGHDR and SFDVKD. Trimming at V came to 3 bases and at J to 7 bases, leaving 13 bases not matched to a gene. The chain's CDR3 is CATSDLPGLARENTQYF. DNA for the CDR3: TGTGCCACCAGTGATCTGCCGGGACTAGCCCGAGAAAATACGCAGTATTTT.

As concerns this clonotype: A much bigger clone sits one base away, suggesting this may be a read error. The J gene is TRBJ2-1, the V gene TRBV7-2, with D uncertain. The CDR3 loop spans 12 amino acids. V dropped 4 bases and J dropped 5 bases, with 6 bases sitting between them. From germline, CDR1 is SGHTA and CDR2 FQGNSA. The CDR3 coding sequence is TGTGCCAGCAGCTCCAGCCACAATGAGCAGTTCTTC. The encoded protein is CASSSSHNEQFF.